Listed here is a single T cell receptor beta chain. No antigen is known for it. For repertoire sequencing, the TCR beta CDR3 regions were amplified from RNA transcripts. The library came from an HTBI-primed first-round RT-PCR and a second-round multiplex PCR. Each CDR3 protein is one row after TCRdb ran MiXCR on the multiplex PCR reads. The data contain hundreds of thousands of distinct CDR3 sequences, approximately 22% of them singletons. These data originate in a study of Graves' ophthalmopathy and Graves' hyperthyroidism. Study context: Blood was drawn at initial diagnosis, before any treatment.

Germline trimming cut 9 bases from V and 1 base from J; bases unmatched to any gene: 9. Germline V CDR1 and CDR2: MNHNS, SASEGT. The CDR3 runs to 15 residues. Exclusion criteria comprised other autoimmune diseases, uncontrolled infections, pregnancy or lactation in patients. PBMCs were isolated by Ficoll-Paque density gradient centrifugation, using roughly 9.7 ml of fresh peripheral blood as the starting material. Whole-study findings and limits: As the model predicted ophthalmopathy progression, it achieved a sensitivity of around 71% and a specificity of 72% to 80%.

The sample comprised peripheral blood. This TCR derives from a woman in her late teens or twenties with stable Graves' hyperthyroidism. Some clones in this sample may be carry-over from other donors' samples. The chain uses TRBV6-1 and TRBJ1-5, with 7 nucleotides matching TRBD1. CDR3 protein: CARCPGTESNQPQHF. In DNA form, the CDR3 reads TGTGCCAGGTGTCCCGGGACAGAGAGCAATCAGCCCCAGCATTTT.